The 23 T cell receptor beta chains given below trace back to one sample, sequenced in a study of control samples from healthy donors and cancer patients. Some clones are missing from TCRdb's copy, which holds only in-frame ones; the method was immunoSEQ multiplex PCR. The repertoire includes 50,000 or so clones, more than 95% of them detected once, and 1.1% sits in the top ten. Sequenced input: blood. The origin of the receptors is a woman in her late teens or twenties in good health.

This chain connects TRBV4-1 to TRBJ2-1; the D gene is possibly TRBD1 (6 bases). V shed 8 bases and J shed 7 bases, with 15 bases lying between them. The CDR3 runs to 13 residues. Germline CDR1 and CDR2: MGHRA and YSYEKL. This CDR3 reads CASLQGTGNEQFF. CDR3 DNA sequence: TGCGCCAGCCTACAGGGAACGGGTAATGAGCAGTTCTTC.

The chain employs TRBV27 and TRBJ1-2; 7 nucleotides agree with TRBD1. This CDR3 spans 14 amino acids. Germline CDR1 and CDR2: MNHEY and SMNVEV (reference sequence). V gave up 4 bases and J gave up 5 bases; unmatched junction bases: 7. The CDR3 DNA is TGTGCCAGCAGTTCCGGGACAGTAACTTATGGCTACACCTTC. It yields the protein CASSSGTVTYGYTF.

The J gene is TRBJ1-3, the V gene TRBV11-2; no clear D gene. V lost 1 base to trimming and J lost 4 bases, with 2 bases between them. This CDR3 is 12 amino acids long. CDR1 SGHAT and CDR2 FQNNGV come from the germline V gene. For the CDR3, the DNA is TGTGCCAGCAGCTTAGCCGGAAACACCATATATTTT. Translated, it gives CASSLAGNTIYF.

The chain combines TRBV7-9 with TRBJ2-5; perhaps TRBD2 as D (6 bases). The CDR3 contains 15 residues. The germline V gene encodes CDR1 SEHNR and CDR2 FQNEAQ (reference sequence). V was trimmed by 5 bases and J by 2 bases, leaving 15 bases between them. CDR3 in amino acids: CASSPRDRNQETQYF. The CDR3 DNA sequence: TGTGCCAGCAGCCCGCGGGACCGAAATCAAGAGACCCAGTACTTC.

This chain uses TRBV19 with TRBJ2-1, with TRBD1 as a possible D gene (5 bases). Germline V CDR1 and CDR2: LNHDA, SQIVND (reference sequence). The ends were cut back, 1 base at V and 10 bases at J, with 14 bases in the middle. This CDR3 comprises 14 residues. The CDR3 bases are TGTGCCAGTAGTATAGTAGCAGGGTTCTTCGAGCAGTTCTTC. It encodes CASSIVAGFFEQFF.

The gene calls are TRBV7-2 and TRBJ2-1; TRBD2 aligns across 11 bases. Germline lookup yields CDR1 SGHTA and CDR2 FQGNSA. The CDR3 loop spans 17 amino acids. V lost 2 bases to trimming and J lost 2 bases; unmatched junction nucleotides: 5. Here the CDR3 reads CASSLRGSGGAYNEQFF. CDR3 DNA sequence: TGTGCCAGCAGCTTAAGGGGTAGCGGGGGGGCCTACAATGAGCAGTTCTTC.

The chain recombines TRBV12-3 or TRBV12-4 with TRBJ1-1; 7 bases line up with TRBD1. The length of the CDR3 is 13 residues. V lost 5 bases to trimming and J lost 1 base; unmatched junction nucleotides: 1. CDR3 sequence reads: CASSRTGNTEAFF. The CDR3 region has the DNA TGTGCCAGCAGTCGGACAGGGAACACTGAAGCTTTCTTT.

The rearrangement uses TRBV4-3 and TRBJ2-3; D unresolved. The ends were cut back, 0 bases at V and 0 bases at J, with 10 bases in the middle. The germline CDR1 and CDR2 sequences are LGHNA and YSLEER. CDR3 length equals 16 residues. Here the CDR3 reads CASSQDWGRSTDTQYF. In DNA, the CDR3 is TGCGCCAGCAGCCAAGATTGGGGTAGGAGCACAGATACGCAGTATTTT.

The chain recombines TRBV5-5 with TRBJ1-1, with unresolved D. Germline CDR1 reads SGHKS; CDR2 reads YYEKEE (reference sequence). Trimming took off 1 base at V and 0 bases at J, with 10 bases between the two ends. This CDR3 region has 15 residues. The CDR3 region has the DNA TGTGCCAGCAGCTTGATCTTGGGGATGAACACTGAAGCTTTCTTT. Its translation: CASSLILGMNTEAFF. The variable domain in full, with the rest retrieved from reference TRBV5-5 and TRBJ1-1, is DAGVTQSPTHLIKTRGQQVTLRCSPISGHKSVSWYQQVLGQGPQFIFQYYEKEERGRGNFPDRFSARQFPNYSSELNVNALLLGDSALYLCASSLILGMNTEAFFGQGTRLTVV.

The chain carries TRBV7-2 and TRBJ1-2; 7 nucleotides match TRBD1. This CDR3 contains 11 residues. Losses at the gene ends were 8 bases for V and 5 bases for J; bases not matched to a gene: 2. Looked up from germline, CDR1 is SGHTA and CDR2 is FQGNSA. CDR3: CASLTGYGYTF. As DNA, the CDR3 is TGTGCCAGCCTGACAGGGTATGGCTACACCTTC.

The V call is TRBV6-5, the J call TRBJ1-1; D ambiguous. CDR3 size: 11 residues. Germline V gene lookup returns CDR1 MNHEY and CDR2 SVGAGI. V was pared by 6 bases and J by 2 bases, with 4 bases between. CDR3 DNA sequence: TGTGCCAGCAGCACAAACACTGAAGCTTTCTTT. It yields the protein CASSTNTEAFF.

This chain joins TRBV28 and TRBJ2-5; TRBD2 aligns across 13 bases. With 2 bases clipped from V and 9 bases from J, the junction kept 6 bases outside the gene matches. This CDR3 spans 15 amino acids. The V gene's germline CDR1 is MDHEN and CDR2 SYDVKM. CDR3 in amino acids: CASSLVLAGGRAQYF. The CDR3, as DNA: TGTGCCAGCAGTTTAGTACTAGCGGGGGGGAGGGCCCAGTACTTC.

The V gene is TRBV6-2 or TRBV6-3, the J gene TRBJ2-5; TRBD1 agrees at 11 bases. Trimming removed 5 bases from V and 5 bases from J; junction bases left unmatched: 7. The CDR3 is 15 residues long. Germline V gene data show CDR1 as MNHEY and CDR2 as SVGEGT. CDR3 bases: TGTGCCAGCAGTCTCCCCGGGACAGGGGGGGAGACCCAGTACTTC. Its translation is CASSLPGTGGETQYF.

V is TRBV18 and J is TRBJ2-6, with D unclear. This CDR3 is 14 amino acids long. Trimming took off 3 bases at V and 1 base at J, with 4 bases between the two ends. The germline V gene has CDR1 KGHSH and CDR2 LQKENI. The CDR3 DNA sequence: TGTGCCAGCTCACCGGTATCTGGGGCCAACGTCCTGACTTTC. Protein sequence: CASSPVSGANVLTF.

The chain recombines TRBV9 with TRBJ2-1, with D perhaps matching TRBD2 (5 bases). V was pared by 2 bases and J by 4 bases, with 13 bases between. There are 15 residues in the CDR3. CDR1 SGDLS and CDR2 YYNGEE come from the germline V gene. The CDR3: CASSVNGDPYNEQFF. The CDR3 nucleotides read TGTGCCAGCAGCGTTAACGGGGATCCGTACAATGAGCAGTTCTTC.

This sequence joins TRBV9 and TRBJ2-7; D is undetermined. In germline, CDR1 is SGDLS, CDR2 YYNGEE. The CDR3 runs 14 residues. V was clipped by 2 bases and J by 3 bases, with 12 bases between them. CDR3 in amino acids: CASSVGGEGYEQYF. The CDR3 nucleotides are TGTGCCAGCAGCGTGGGCGGAGAAGGCTACGAGCAGTACTTC.

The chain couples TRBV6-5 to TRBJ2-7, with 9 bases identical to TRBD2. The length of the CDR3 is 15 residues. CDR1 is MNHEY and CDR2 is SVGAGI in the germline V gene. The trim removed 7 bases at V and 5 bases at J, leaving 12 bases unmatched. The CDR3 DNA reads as TGTGCCAGCACACTGCGGGGGGGCAGGGTAGACGAGCAGTACTTC. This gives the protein CASTLRGGRVDEQYF.

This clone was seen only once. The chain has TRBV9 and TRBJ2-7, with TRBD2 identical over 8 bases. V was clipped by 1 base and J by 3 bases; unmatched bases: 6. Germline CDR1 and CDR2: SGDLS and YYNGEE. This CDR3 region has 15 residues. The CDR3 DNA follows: TGTGCCAGCAGCGTATCCGGCGGGGGGATCTACGAGCAGTACTTC. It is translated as CASSVSGGGIYEQYF.

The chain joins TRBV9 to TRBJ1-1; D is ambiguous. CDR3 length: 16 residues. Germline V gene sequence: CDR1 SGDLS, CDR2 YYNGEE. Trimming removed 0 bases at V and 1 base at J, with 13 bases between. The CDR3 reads CASSVAGGWGNTEAFF. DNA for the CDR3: TGTGCCAGCAGCGTAGCAGGAGGATGGGGGAACACTGAAGCTTTCTTT.

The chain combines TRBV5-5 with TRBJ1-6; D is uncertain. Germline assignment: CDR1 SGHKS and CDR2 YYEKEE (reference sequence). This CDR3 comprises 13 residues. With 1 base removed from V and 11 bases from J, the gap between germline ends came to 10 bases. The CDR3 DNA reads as TGTGCCAGCAGCTTGTCGCCAGCCCCACCCCTCCACTTT. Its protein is CASSLSPAPPLHF.

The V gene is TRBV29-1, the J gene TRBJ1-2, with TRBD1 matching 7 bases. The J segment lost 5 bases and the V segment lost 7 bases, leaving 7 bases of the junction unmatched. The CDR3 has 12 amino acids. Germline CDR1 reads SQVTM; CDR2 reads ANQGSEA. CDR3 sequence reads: CSAVTGIYGYTF. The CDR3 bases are TGCAGCGCCGTGACAGGGATATATGGCTACACCTTC.

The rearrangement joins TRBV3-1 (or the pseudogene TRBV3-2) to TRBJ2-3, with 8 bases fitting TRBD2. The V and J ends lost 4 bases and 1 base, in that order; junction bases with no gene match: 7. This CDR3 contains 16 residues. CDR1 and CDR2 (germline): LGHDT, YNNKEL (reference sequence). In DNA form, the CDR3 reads TGTGCCAGCAGCCCCCTTGAGGGACTAGGCACAGATACGCAGTATTTT. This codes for CASSPLEGLGTDTQYF.

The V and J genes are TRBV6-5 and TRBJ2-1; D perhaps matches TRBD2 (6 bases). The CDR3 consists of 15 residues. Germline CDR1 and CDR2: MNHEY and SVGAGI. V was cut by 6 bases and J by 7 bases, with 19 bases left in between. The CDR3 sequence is CASSLRHSGVNEQFF. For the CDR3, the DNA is TGTGCCAGCAGCCTTCGACATAGCGGAGTAAATGAGCAGTTCTTC.